This TCR beta chain was sequenced in a study of blood T cell repertoires in COVID-19. The overall study: Material from acute and convalescent COVID-19 was sourced from the United States, Italy and Spain. Sources were T cells, B-cell-depleted T cells, or PBMCs; the material itself was cDNA or gDNA.

Original data processing: Researchers report that nucleated cell counts were estimated from reference gene primer amplification. Clones were sequenced by immunoSEQ multiplex PCR, and TCRdb holds only the in-frame ones, with some missing. V, J and clone size derive from that table, while D and trimming were established from the DNA sequence. The sample yields around 86,000 clones, around 86% seen once. The V segment lost 6 bases and the J segment 5 bases; nucleotides outside the gene matches: 8. This CDR3 spans 15 amino acids. CDR1 is SGHRS, CDR2 YFSETQ, per germline. The sample taken for sequencing was peripheral blood. The sequence was obtained from a woman of 80 years or more with acute or convalescent COVID-19. The chain combines TRBV5-1 with TRBJ1-6; 7 bases align to TRBD1. CDR3 in amino acids: CASTPGTANNSPLHF. The CDR3 DNA sequence: TGCGCCAGCACCCCGGGGACAGCAAATAATTCACCCCTCCACTTT.